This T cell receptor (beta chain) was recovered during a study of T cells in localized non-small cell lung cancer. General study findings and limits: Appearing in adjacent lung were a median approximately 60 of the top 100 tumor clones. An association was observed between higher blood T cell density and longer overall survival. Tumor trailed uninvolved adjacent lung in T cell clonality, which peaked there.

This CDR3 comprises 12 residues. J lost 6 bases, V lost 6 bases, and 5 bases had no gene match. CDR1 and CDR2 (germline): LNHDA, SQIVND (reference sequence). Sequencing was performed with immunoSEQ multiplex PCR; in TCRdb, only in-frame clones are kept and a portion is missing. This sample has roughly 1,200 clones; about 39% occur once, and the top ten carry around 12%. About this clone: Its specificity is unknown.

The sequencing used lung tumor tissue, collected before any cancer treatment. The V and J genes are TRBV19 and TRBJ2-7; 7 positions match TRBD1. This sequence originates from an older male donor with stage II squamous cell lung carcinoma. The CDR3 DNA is TGTGCCAGTAGCAAGACAGGGTTCGAGCAGTACTTC. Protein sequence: CASSKTGFEQYF.